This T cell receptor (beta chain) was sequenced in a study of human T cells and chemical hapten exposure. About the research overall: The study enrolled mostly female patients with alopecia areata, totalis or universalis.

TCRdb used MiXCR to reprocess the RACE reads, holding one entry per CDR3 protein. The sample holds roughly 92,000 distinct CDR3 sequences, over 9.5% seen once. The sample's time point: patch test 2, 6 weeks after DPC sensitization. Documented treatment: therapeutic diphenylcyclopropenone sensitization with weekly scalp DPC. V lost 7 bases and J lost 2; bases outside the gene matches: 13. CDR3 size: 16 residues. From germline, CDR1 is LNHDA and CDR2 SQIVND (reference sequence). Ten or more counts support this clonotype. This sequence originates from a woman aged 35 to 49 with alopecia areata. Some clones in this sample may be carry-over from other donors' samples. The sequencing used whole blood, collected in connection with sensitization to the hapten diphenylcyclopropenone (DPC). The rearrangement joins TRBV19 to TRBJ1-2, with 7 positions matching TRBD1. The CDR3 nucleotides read TGTGCCAGTACCTCGAGCGGACAGGAAAAAAACTATGGCTACACCTTC. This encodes CASTSSGQEKNYGYTF. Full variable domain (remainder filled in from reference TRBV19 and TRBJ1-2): DGGITQSPKYLFRKEGQNVTLSCEQNLNHDAMYWYRQDPGQGLRLIYYSQIVNDFQKGDIAEGYSVSREKKESFPLTVTSAQKNPTAFYLCASTSSGQEKNYGYTFGSGTRLTVV.